This TCR beta chain originates from a study of T cell repertoires in cytomegalovirus infection. The overall study: The public TCR beta signatures pointed to both CMV infection and matching HLA type.

Overall study findings and caveats: Based on cumulative public TCR beta family frequency, carriers of CMV plus the relevant HLA were identified.

V was pared by 0 bases and J by 8 bases, with 15 bases of the junction left unmatched. CDR3 length equals 16 residues. The germline V gene encodes CDR1 DFQATT and CDR2 SNEGSKA (reference sequence). For this clonotype: Its antigen is currently unknown.

TCRdb redid the calling of the reads with MiXCR, one entry per CDR3 protein. The sample contains about 830,000 distinct CDR3 sequences, about 33% of which appear only once. This receptor was obtained from a human donor in good health (CMV status not recorded). Some clones in this sample may be carry-over from other donors' samples. This material consisted of cultured CD8+ T cells from PBMCs, taken from culture after CMV antigen stimulation. The V and J genes are TRBV20-1 and TRBJ1-1; 7 nucleotides line up with TRBD1. The CDR3: CSARDRSPSGGKEAFF. The DNA of the CDR3 is TGCAGTGCTAGAGATAGATCCCCCTCAGGGGGGAAAGAAGCTTTCTTT.